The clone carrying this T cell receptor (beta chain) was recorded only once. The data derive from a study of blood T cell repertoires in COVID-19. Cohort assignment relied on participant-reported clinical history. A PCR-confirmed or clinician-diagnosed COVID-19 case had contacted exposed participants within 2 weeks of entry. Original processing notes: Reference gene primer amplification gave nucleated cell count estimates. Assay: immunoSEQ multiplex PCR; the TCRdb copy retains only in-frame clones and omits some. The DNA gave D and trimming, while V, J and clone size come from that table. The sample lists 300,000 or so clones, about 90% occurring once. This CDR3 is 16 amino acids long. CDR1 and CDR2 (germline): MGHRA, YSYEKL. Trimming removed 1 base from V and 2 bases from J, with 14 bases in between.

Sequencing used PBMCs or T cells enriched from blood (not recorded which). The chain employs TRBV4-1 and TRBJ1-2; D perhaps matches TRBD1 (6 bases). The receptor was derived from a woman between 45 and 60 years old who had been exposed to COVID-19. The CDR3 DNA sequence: TGCGCCAGCAGCCAAGGGGACATGTCAGGGAACTATGGCTACACCTTC. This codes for CASSQGDMSGNYGYTF.